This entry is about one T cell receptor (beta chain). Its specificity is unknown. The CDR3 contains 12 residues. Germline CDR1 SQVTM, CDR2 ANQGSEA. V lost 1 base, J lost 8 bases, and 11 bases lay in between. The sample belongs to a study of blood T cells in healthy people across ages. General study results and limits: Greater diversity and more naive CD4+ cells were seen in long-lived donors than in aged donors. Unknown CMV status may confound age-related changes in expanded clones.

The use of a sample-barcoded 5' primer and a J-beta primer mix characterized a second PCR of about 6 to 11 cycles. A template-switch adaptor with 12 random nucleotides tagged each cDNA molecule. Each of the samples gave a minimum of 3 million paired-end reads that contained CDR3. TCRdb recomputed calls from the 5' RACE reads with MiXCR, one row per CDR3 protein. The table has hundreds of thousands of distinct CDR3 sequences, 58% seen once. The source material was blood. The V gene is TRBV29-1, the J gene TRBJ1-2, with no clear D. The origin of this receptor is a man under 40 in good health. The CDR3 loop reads CSVEGPWGGYTF. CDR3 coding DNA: TGCAGCGTTGAAGGACCTTGGGGAGGCTACACCTTC.